This is a list of T cell receptor beta chains from one sample in a study of cytomegalovirus exposure and HLA in healthy donors. Sequenced by immunoSEQ multiplex PCR; TCRdb stores in-frame clones only, minus some. The profile shows some 100,000 clones, more than 75% of them singletons. Sequencing used PBMCs. These receptors were taken from a woman aged 45 to 65 in good health and CMV-seropositive. CDR3s leave out the opening cysteine and the closing phenylalanine or tryptophan. Each record gives: CDR3 protein, J gene, V gene.

CDR3: ASRPDSGPYNEQF
J: TRBJ2-1
V: TRBV6-6

CDR3: ASSFSGSGAGELF
J: TRBJ2-2
V: TRBV7-3

CDR3: ASSFTGGSYNEQF
J: TRBJ2-1
V: TRBV5-1

CDR3: ASSPRIVETQY
J: TRBJ2-5
V: TRBV14

CDR3: ASSIGGSVTDTQY
J: TRBJ2-3
V: TRBV19

CDR3: ASGREQY
J: TRBJ2-5
V: TRBV27

CDR3: ASSFPTDRVYNEQF
J: TRBJ2-1
V: TRBV7-9

CDR3: ASSETVGNTIY
J: TRBJ1-3
V: TRBV2

CDR3: ASNWGGDGDTQY
J: TRBJ2-3
V: TRBV5-1

CDR3: ASSTQSGRTSTDTQY
J: TRBJ2-3
V: TRBV7-6

CDR3: ASSRTTAGYEAF
J: TRBJ1-1
V: TRBV5-1

CDR3: ASRPQVNPNYGYT
J: TRBJ1-2
V: TRBV6-1

CDR3: ASSQGEGAYEQY
J: TRBJ2-7
V: TRBV4-1

CDR3: ASSFGTGELF
J: TRBJ2-2
V: TRBV7-3

CDR3: AWSVSGGSEQY
J: TRBJ2-7
V: TRBV30

CDR3: ASSSGTSGRLYEQY
J: TRBJ2-7
V: TRBV6-5

CDR3: ASSYGLGSTEAF
J: TRBJ1-1
V: TRBV6-5

CDR3: ASSEFEAVPEAF
J: TRBJ1-1
V: TRBV2

CDR3: ASSVRGNEQF
J: TRBJ2-1
V: TRBV10-2

CDR3: AISEGGQGLSEQY
J: TRBJ2-7
V: TRBV10-3

CDR3: ASRQGAHPLSTDTQY
J: TRBJ2-3
V: TRBV2

CDR3: AWSLGQGAELMT
J: TRBJ2-6
V: TRBV30

CDR3: ASSLKQAPTDTQY
J: TRBJ2-3
V: TRBV18

CDR3: ASRVTWNTEAF
J: TRBJ1-1
V: TRBV2

CDR3: SVEDQYRGLGETQY
J: TRBJ2-5
V: TRBV29-1

CDR3: ASSVPSNIQY
J: TRBJ2-4
V: TRBV9

CDR3: AWSGNRNTDTQY
J: TRBJ2-3
V: TRBV30

CDR3: ASTSSVNTEAF
J: TRBJ1-1
V: TRBV5-1

CDR3: ASSLTGTRGNEQF
J: TRBJ2-1
V: TRBV7-9

CDR3: ASSKGSKRGVAWTATYEQY
J: TRBJ2-7
V: TRBV21-1

CDR3: ASSRYGGGNTGELF
J: TRBJ2-2
V: TRBV2

CDR3: ASSFIRDSVQPQH
J: TRBJ1-5
V: TRBV19

CDR3: ASSFGGNQETQY
J: TRBJ2-5
V: TRBV7-3

CDR3: ASSLNRLKIEQF
J: TRBJ2-1
V: TRBV27

CDR3: ASAKRAGEGNTIY
J: TRBJ1-3
V: TRBV19

CDR3: ASSLKRNPYEQY
J: TRBJ2-7
V: TRBV5-8

CDR3: SVGVRQGGSSRPNSPLH
J: TRBJ1-6
V: TRBV29-1

CDR3: ASSYSGGGNTEAF
J: TRBJ1-1
V: TRBV5-6

CDR3: ASSQIAREAF
J: TRBJ1-1
V: TRBV6-1

CDR3: ASSLVGLGQPQH
J: TRBJ1-5
V: TRBV11-2

CDR3: ASSQDQGGGPLRTQY
J: TRBJ2-5
V: TRBV4-2

CDR3: ASNRLGGAGNQPQH
J: TRBJ1-5
V: TRBV19

CDR3: ASSLGQGARDTEAF
J: TRBJ1-1
V: TRBV5-5

CDR3: ASILRGGAADTQY
J: TRBJ2-3
V: TRBV7-9